This T cell receptor beta chain was captured in a study of molecular identifiers for immune sequencing clone quantification. Study summary: Replicates involved a five-way split of RNA from roughly 21,000 or 96,000 naive CD8 cells, with sequencing of four.

Every naive CD8 library was made from between about 18,000 and 1,100,000 sorted cells with 10%, 30% or 50% RNA. TCRdb used MiXCR to reprocess the PCR reads, holding one entry per CDR3 protein. The data show 62,000 or so distinct CDR3 sequences, 15% to 20% seen once. This clonotype was detected many times. Its antigen is as yet unknown. Findings and limits, study-wide: Clones exceeding 20 RNA copies carried over 99% of effector molecules but under 1% of naive-cell molecules.

The CDR3 is 14 amino acids. Trimming left V 6 bases short and J 6 bases short, with 18 bases between. Germline assignment: CDR1 MNHEY and CDR2 SMNVEV (reference sequence). The V and J genes are TRBV27 and TRBJ2-7; D is possibly TRBD2 (6 bases). Sequencing used naive CD8+ T cells from blood, with Jurkat cell RNA spiked in. Subset described: FACS-sorted CD8+CD4-CCR7+CD45RA+ naive T cells. The source of this sequence is a human donor in good health. Some libraries in this study had Jurkat cell RNA spiked in. This chain's CDR3 is CASRDSGETVEQYF. The CDR3 coding sequence is TGTGCCAGCAGAGATTCGGGGGAGACGGTCGAGCAGTACTTC.